The 18 T cell receptor beta chains reported below all come from one sample, sequenced in a study of T cell responses to AZD1222 COVID-19 vaccine. Clones were read by immunoSEQ multiplex PCR, and TCRdb kept only the in-frame ones, dropping some. The sample contains around 110,000 clones, roughly 85% of which appear only once. Sample: peripheral blood, taken on day 0 of MenACWY control vaccination. Receptors were obtained from an adult in good health.

V and J are TRBV4-3 and TRBJ2-5; a possible D gene is TRBD1 (6 bases). The ends were cut back, 0 bases at V and 3 bases at J, with 11 bases in the middle. CDR1 LGHNA and CDR2 YSLEER come from the germline V gene. This CDR3 comprises 15 residues. The CDR3 loop reads CASSQEGGYEETQYF. The CDR3 DNA reads as TGCGCCAGCAGCCAAGAAGGGGGATACGAAGAGACCCAGTACTTC.

The J gene is TRBJ1-3, the V gene TRBV5-4; 8 nucleotides match TRBD1. Germline loops: CDR1 SGHNT, CDR2 YYREEE (reference sequence). The CDR3 length is 16 residues. V dropped 0 bases and J dropped 4; count of bases not matched to a gene: 6. Here the CDR3 DNA reads TGTGCCAGCAGCTTGGGGTCAGGGGGCTCCGGAAACACCATATATTTT. This gives the protein CASSLGSGGSGNTIYF.

The chain combines TRBV18 with TRBJ1-4, with 7 bases lining up with TRBD1. The CDR3 is 16 amino acids. Trimming cost V 2 bases and J 7 bases; bases outside gene matches: 10. Germline V gene data show CDR1 as KGHSH and CDR2 as LQKENI. For the CDR3, the DNA is TGTGCCAGCTCACCATGGGGTCTAAGGGGGCCTGAAAAACTGTTTTTT. It translates to CASSPWGLRGPEKLFF.

The V call is TRBV5-1, the J call TRBJ2-5; 11 bases are shared with TRBD1. Trimming cost V 4 bases and J 3 bases; bases outside gene matches: 2. There are 14 residues in the CDR3. CDR1 is SGHRS and CDR2 is YFSETQ in the germline V gene. CDR3 in amino acids: CASSGTGGEETQYF. The CDR3 DNA follows: TGCGCCAGCAGCGGGACAGGGGGGGAAGAGACCCAGTACTTC.

The CDR3: CATSRDTYSPLHF. The DNA of the CDR3 is TGTGCCACCTCCCGTGACACCTATTCACCCCTCCACTTT. The gene calls are TRBV24-1 and TRBJ1-6; unclear D gene. CDR1 is KGHDR, CDR2 SFDVKD, per germline. The V end lost 9 bases, the J end lost 8 bases, and 13 bases lay between the germline ends. The length of the CDR3 is 13 residues.

V and J are TRBV11-3 and TRBJ2-1; D gene uncertain. Looked up from germline, CDR1 is SGHNT and CDR2 is YENEEA. The V end was cut by 1 base, the J end by 8 bases, with 6 bases between. CDR3 length: 12 residues. The CDR3 DNA reads TGTGCCAGCAGCTTAGCTCAACATGAGCAGTTCTTC. This encodes CASSLAQHEQFF.

The genes are TRBV3-1 (or the pseudogene TRBV3-2) and TRBJ2-6, with D tentatively TRBD2 (6 bases). Germline V gene lookup returns CDR1 LGHDT and CDR2 YNNKEL (reference sequence). V was shortened by 1 base and J by 1 base, with 8 bases between the two germline ends. The CDR3 runs to 16 residues. The CDR3 DNA reads as TGTGCCAGCAGCCAAGGGGAGGTTTCTGGGGCCAACGTCCTGACTTTC. This gives the protein CASSQGEVSGANVLTF.

The gene calls are TRBV24-1 and TRBJ2-7, with D possibly being TRBD1 or TRBD2 (6 bases each). From germline, CDR1 is KGHDR and CDR2 SFDVKD. CDR3 size: 16 residues. V shed 4 bases and J shed 5 bases, with 20 bases lying between them. The CDR3 coding sequence is TGTGCCACCAGTGAAGGGGAAGTGGGGGGCGCTAACGAGCAGTACTTC. Its translation is CATSEGEVGGANEQYF.

This clone was seen only once. V and J are TRBV12-3 or TRBV12-4 and TRBJ1-2; 7 bases line up with TRBD1. This CDR3 has 13 residues. The V and J ends lost 6 bases and 2 bases, in that order; junction bases with no gene match: 3. DNA for the CDR3: TGTGCCAGCAGAGAGACAGGGAACTATGGCTACACCTTC. This sequence encodes CASRETGNYGYTF.

The chain carries TRBV12-3 or TRBV12-4 and TRBJ1-1, with D possibly TRBD1 on 5 matching bases. The length of the CDR3 is 13 residues. V dropped 7 bases and J dropped 6 bases, with 15 bases sitting between them. CDR3 sequence: CASTITGLSEAFF. The CDR3 DNA sequence: TGTGCCAGCACTATCACAGGCCTCTCTGAAGCTTTCTTT.

The chain has TRBV28 and TRBJ1-5; TRBD1 agrees at 8 bases. V shed 6 bases and J 6 bases; nucleotides not matched to a gene: 4. The CDR3 sequence is 13 residues long. Germline CDR1 and CDR2: MDHEN and SYDVKM. The CDR3 protein is CASRDRVFQPQHF. DNA for the CDR3: TGTGCCAGCAGGGACAGGGTTTTTCAGCCCCAGCATTTT.

This rearrangement joins TRBV5-1 to TRBJ2-4; D possibly matches TRBD1 or TRBD2 (5 bases each). Per germline, CDR1 SGHRS and CDR2 YFSETQ. Trimming stripped 0 bases from V and 7 bases from J, with 11 bases between. This CDR3 has 14 amino acids. CDR3 in DNA: TGCGCCAGCAGCTTGGGTGGGGGAGTGAACATTCAGTACTTC. Protein: CASSLGGGVNIQYF.

V usage is TRBV7-2 and J usage is TRBJ1-5; D perhaps matches TRBD1 (5 bases). Per germline, CDR1 SGHTA and CDR2 FQGNSA. V dropped 3 bases and J dropped 5 bases, with 11 bases sitting between them. The CDR3 totals 14 residues. Here the CDR3 DNA reads TGTGCCAGCAGCTTTTTGGGGGGGGATCAGCCCCAGCATTTT. Translating it yields CASSFLGGDQPQHF.

In DNA, the CDR3 is TGCGCCAGCAGCCAAGCCCCCCGGTCGGGCAGCAACAATGAGCAGTTCTTC. Residues: CASSQAPRSGSNNEQFF. The chain uses TRBV4-3 and TRBJ2-1; no firm D call. Trimming left V 1 base short and J 5 bases short, with 18 bases between. CDR1 is LGHNA and CDR2 is YSLEER in the germline V gene. This CDR3 comprises 17 residues.

The chain has TRBV5-1 and TRBJ2-7, with no clear D. The germline V and J ends were trimmed by 0 bases and 4 bases, with 8 bases remaining between them. The CDR3 sequence is 13 residues long. The germline V gene encodes CDR1 SGHRS and CDR2 YFSETQ. The CDR3 loop reads CASSLAAAYEQYF. CDR3 bases: TGCGCCAGCAGCTTGGCGGCAGCTTACGAGCAGTACTTC.

This rearrangement joins TRBV4-3 to TRBJ1-2; TRBD1 matches 9 bases. The CDR3 totals 16 residues. Germline V CDR1 and CDR2: LGHNA, YSLEER. J gave up 7 bases and V 3 bases, and 12 bases lay outside the gene matches. For the CDR3, the DNA is TGCGCCAGCAGCCAGCTAGGGACAGGGAGGTCCGGTGGCTACACCTTC. Translating gives CASSQLGTGRSGGYTF.

The rearrangement links TRBV14 to TRBJ2-2; 9 bases align to TRBD1. The CDR3 length is 18 residues. Germline CDR1 is SGHDN and CDR2 is FVKESK. The junction had 15 bases not matched to a gene; V was cut back by 5 bases and J by 5 bases. The CDR3 bases are TGTGCCAGCAGCTCAAACTCCCCACAGGGGGCGCGAACCGGGGAGCTGTTTTTT. This encodes CASSSNSPQGARTGELFF.

The chain couples TRBV21-1 to TRBJ1-1. TRBV21-1 is a pseudogene segment. CDR3 length: 21 amino acids. CDR3 sequence (DNA): TGTGCCAGCAGCAAAGCTAGCCGAGCAGGTCCTCCCTTAAGTTTGAACACTGAAGCTTTCTTT. Its protein is CASSKASRAGPPLSLNTEAFF.